This is a list of T cell receptor beta chains from one sample in a study of shared clonotypes between healthy human individuals. TCRdb's table, derived via immunoSEQ multiplex PCR, lists solely in-frame clones and lacks some. Seen here are 600,000 or so clones, 98% observed once, and the top ten hold approximately 0.33%. The sequencing input was naive CD8+ T cells sorted from blood. The receptors come from a man aged 25-45 years in good health. Both conserved end residues are part of each CDR3. The D gene is left open where the match is weak. For some rows the clone size is stated as once, few or many, or as a class when expanded; others skip it.

d_gene | j_gene | abundance | v_gene | CDR3aa | CDR3nt
. | TRBJ2-5 | . | TRBV11-2 | CASSLARLPEETQYF | TGTGCCAGCAGCTTAGCGCGACTCCCAGAAGAGACCCAGTACTTC
. | TRBJ2-1 | . | TRBV7-8 | CASSLGPSSYNEQFF | TGTGCCAGCAGCCTCGGACCTAGCTCCTACAATGAGCAGTTCTTC
. | TRBJ2-2 | . | TRBV11-2 | CASSLGLSGVWTGELFF | TGTGCCAGCAGCTTAGGATTGTCGGGAGTTTGGACCGGGGAGCTGTTTTTT
. | TRBJ2-7 | . | TRBV7-9 | CASSFHLYEQYF | TGTGCCAGCAGCTTCCACTTGTACGAGCAGTACTTC
. | TRBJ2-1 | . | TRBV29-1 | CSVKLGTNEQFF | TGCAGCGTGAAGCTGGGTACGAATGAGCAGTTCTTC
. | TRBJ2-5 | . | TRBV29-1 | CSVEVARETQYF | TGCAGCGTTGAAGTCGCGAGGGAGACCCAGTACTTC
. | TRBJ2-1 | . | TRBV29-1 | CSVEDIHQADNEQFF | TGCAGCGTTGAAGATATCCACCAGGCAGACAATGAGCAGTTCTTC
TRBD2 | TRBJ2-3 | . | TRBV2 | CASNPGSGGFADTQYF | TGTGCCAGCAACCCCGGGAGCGGGGGGTTTGCAGATACGCAGTATTTT
. | TRBJ2-7 | . | TRBV4-1 | CASSQLRDVGYEQYF | TGCGCCAGCAGCCAGCTCCGGGACGTTGGTTACGAGCAGTACTTC
TRBD1 | TRBJ2-7 | . | TRBV7-9 | CASSLGQGATYEQYF | TGTGCCAGCAGCTTAGGGCAGGGGGCTACCTACGAGCAGTACTTC
. | TRBJ1-2 | once | TRBV7-9 | CASSSSVTF | TGTGCCAGCAGCTCAAGTGTGACCTTC
TRBD2 | TRBJ2-7 | . | TRBV5-8 | CASSWGLAGLDEQYF | TGTGCCAGCAGCTGGGGACTAGCGGGACTCGACGAGCAGTACTTC
. | TRBJ2-1 | . | TRBV11-3 | CASSQDLNYNEQFF | TGTGCCAGCAGCCAGGACTTAAACTACAATGAGCAGTTCTTC
. | TRBJ2-7 | . | TRBV7-3 | CASSLTGRNEQYF | TGTGCCAGCAGCTTAACAGGCCGAAACGAGCAGTACTTC
. | TRBJ2-7 | . | TRBV11-2 | CASSLGGESLTYEQYF | TGTGCCAGCAGCTTAGGGGGTGAGAGTTTAACCTACGAGCAGTACTTC
. | TRBJ2-7 | . | TRBV27 | CASSSDTSLYEQYF | TGTGCCAGCAGCTCTGACACTAGTCTTTACGAGCAGTACTTC
. | TRBJ2-7 | . | TRBV11-2 | CASIRPTDSYEQYF | TGTGCCAGCATCAGACCGACTGACAGCTACGAGCAGTACTTC
. | TRBJ2-1 | . | TRBV7-9 | CASSSDGTYNEQFF | TGTGCCAGCAGCTCGGACGGAACCTACAATGAGCAGTTCTTC
TRBD1 | TRBJ1-5 | . | TRBV7-8 | CASSRQGTLDQPQHF | TGTGCCAGCAGCAGACAGGGGACCCTCGATCAGCCCCAGCATTTT
TRBD2 | TRBJ2-7 | . | TRBV28 | CASSSPWGGRSYEQYF | TGTGCCAGCAGTTCCCCTTGGGGCGGGAGGTCCTACGAGCAGTACTTC
. | TRBJ1-1 | . | TRBV7-8 | CASSLGQVNTEAFF | TGTGCCAGCAGCTTAGGGCAGGTTAACACTGAAGCTTTCTTT
TRBD2 | TRBJ2-1 | . | TRBV25-1 | CASSEVFRREGDEQFF | TGTGCCAGCAGTGAAGTATTCAGGCGGGAGGGCGATGAGCAGTTCTTC
TRBD2 | TRBJ2-7 | . | TRBV27 | CASSLSSGSSYEQYF | TGTGCCAGCAGTTTATCTAGCGGGAGCTCCTACGAGCAGTACTTC
TRBD1 | TRBJ2-3 | . | TRBV18 | CASPPPGRGLMTDTQYF | TGTGCCAGCCCACCACCGGGAAGGGGGCTGATGACAGATACGCAGTATTTT
. | TRBJ1-3 | . | TRBV28 | CASSLGDDSGNTIYF | TGTGCCAGCAGTTTGGGGGACGACTCTGGAAACACCATATATTTT
. | TRBJ1-4 | once | TRBV29-1 | CSVVQGANEKLFF | TGCAGCGTTGTACAGGGTGCTAATGAAAAACTGTTTTTT
. | TRBJ2-1 | . | TRBV10-3 | CAISGRGSEGYNEQFF | TGTGCCATCAGTGGACGGGGCAGTGAGGGCTACAATGAGCAGTTCTTC
TRBD1 | TRBJ1-2 | . | TRBV5-4 | CASGYRTGDYTNYGYTF | TGTGCCAGCGGCTATAGGACAGGGGATTACACTAACTATGGCTACACCTTC
. | TRBJ2-7 | . | TRBV5-4 | CASSLDSTYEQYF | TGTGCCAGCAGCTTGGACAGTACCTACGAGCAGTACTTC
. | TRBJ2-1 | . | TRBV5-1 | CASSLSHEQFF | TGCGCCAGCAGCTTGAGTCATGAGCAGTTCTTC
TRBD2 | TRBJ2-7 | . | TRBV7-6 | CASSQTSAPWAEQYF | TGTGCCAGCAGCCAAACTAGCGCACCGTGGGCCGAGCAGTACTTC
TRBD2 | TRBJ2-3 | . | TRBV30 | CAWSATSGTDTQYF | TGTGCCTGGAGCGCTACTAGCGGCACAGATACGCAGTATTTT
. | TRBJ1-1 | . | TRBV9 | CASSVEGTEAFF | TGTGCCAGCAGCGTAGAGGGAACTGAAGCTTTCTTT
. | TRBJ2-7 | . | TRBV6-5 | CASSYRGHTYEQYF | TGTGCCAGCAGTTATCGGGGCCATACCTACGAGCAGTACTTC
. | TRBJ2-7 | . | TRBV10-2 | CASGDGGAHEQYF | TGCGCCAGCGGGGATGGGGGGGCCCACGAGCAGTACTTC